These 11 T cell receptor beta chains share one sample of origin, sequenced in a study of blood T cells in healthy people across ages. Together with a sample-barcoded 5' primer, a J-beta primer mix was included in a second PCR lasting roughly 6 to 12 cycles. TCRdb analysed the 5' RACE reads with MiXCR anew, one entry per CDR3 protein. The sample contains 800,000 to 950,000 distinct CDR3 sequences, under 35% of which appear only once. The sample also formed part of further work on T cells of mothers and their children.

The sequenced sample was blood. The receptors shown here come from a middle-aged woman in good health.

The chain couples TRBV2 to TRBJ2-3; D is unresolved. The CDR3 extends over 16 amino acids. Germline lookup yields CDR1 SNHLY and CDR2 FYNNEI. V lost 2 bases and J lost 1, with 13 bases in between. The CDR3 sequence is CASSESSSPGTDTQYF. DNA for the CDR3: TGTGCCAGCAGTGAATCCAGTTCGCCTGGCACAGATACGCAGTATTTT.

This clonotype was recorded a few times. The chain has TRBV5-1 and TRBJ1-5; no reliable D call. Germline CDR1 is SGHRS and CDR2 is YFSETQ. There are 15 residues in the CDR3. V shed 8 bases and J shed 0 bases, with 15 bases lying between them. The CDR3: CASSPEGGSNQPQHF. The CDR3 bases are TGCGCCAGTAGCCCGGAGGGCGGTAGCAATCAGCCCCAGCATTTT.

This clonotype appeared a single time. No conserved phenylalanine or tryptophan is present at the end of the CDR3, so a read error is the likely explanation. The chain employs TRBV29-1 and TRBJ2-7; weak D call: TRBD2 (5 bases). Germline V gives CDR1 SQVTM, CDR2 ANQGSEA. V gave up 6 bases and J gave up 2 bases, with 17 bases separating them. The CDR3 covers 14 residues. The CDR3 DNA follows: TGCAGCGTGGCCCCCCGGGAAACAGCCTACGAGCAGTACTAC. Encoded protein: CSVAPRETAYEQYY.

This clonotype appeared many times. This clone may be a read error of a much larger clone one base away. The rearrangement links TRBV5-1 to TRBJ2-7; TRBD2 matches at 8 bases. The CDR3 runs 14 residues. Germline CDR1 reads SGHRS; CDR2 reads YFSETQ. The DNA of the CDR3 is TGCGCCAACAGCCCCCCCGGGACTAGTGTCGAGCAGTACTTC. It is translated as CANSPPGTSVEQYF.

This clonotype has ten or more counts. The V and J genes are TRBV7-3 and TRBJ2-3; possible D gene TRBD1, 6 bases. CDR1 is SGHTA, CDR2 FQGTGA, per germline. The length of the CDR3 is 14 residues. Trimming cost V 3 bases and J 2 bases, with 9 bases left between them. DNA for the CDR3: TGTGCCAGCAGCTTCGACAGGTACACAGATACGCAGTATTTT. Translated: CASSFDRYTDTQYF.

This clonotype turned up a few times. This chain joins TRBV7-2 and TRBJ2-1, with TRBD2 matching over 7 bases. CDR1 SGHTA and CDR2 FQGNSA come from the germline V gene. V shed 8 bases, J shed 10 bases, and the junction held 14 bases outside the gene matches. This CDR3 has 14 amino acids. CDR3 protein: CASSPAGVLGEQFF. Here the CDR3 DNA reads TGTGCCAGCTCGCCCGCGGGGGTACTCGGGGAGCAGTTCTTC. Together with reference TRBV7-2 and TRBJ2-1, the CDR3 gives the full variable domain: GAGVSQSPSNKVTEKGKDVELRCDPISGHTALYWYRQSLGQGLEFLIYFQGNSAPDKSGLPSDRFSAERTGGSVSTLTIQRTQQEDSAVYLCASSPAGVLGEQFFGPGTRLTVL.

The V gene is TRBV6-2 or TRBV6-3, the J gene TRBJ2-7; 8 bases match TRBD1. Trimming removed 5 bases from V and 1 base from J; junction bases left unmatched: 10. Germline V gives CDR1 MNHEY, CDR2 SVGEGT. CDR3 size: 16 residues. The DNA for the CDR3 is TGTGCCAGCAGTAACCTAAGGGACAGGCTATCCTACGAGCAGTACTTC. As protein: CASSNLRDRLSYEQYF.

This rearrangement joins TRBV20-1 to TRBJ1-1; maybe TRBD1 (5 bases). Germline CDR1 and CDR2: DFQATT and SNEGSKA (reference sequence). The ends were cut back, 1 base at V and 4 bases at J, with 19 bases in the middle. The CDR3 sequence is 16 residues long. CDR3 amino acids: CSARVPEYRTSTEAFF. CDR3 nucleotide sequence: TGCAGTGCTAGAGTCCCTGAATACAGGACGAGCACTGAAGCTTTCTTT.

V gene TRBV28 combines with J gene TRBJ1-1; a weak D match, TRBD1 (5 bases). The germline V gene has CDR1 MDHEN and CDR2 SYDVKM. Trimming took 6 bases from V and 4 from J, leaving 18 bases between them. The CDR3 has 15 amino acids. This chain's CDR3 is CASSPAAGGTTEAFF. The CDR3 coding sequence is TGTGCCAGCAGCCCCGCGGCGGGGGGGACCACTGAAGCTTTCTTT.

This clonotype was picked up a small number of times. This rearrangement joins TRBV29-1 to TRBJ1-2, with no clear D. The germline CDR1 and CDR2 sequences are SQVTM and ANQGSEA. The V and J ends lost 0 bases and 6 bases respectively, with 20 bases between them. The CDR3 contains 16 residues. CDR3 sequence (DNA): TGCAGCGTTGAAGATCTTCAGGTCGGGCTTTCTCATGGCTACACCTTC. It is translated as CSVEDLQVGLSHGYTF.

V is TRBV5-1 and J is TRBJ2-6; D is possibly TRBD1 or TRBD2 (5 bases each). Germline CDR1 SGHRS, CDR2 YFSETQ. The CDR3 length is 17 residues. With 0 bases removed from V and 2 bases from J, the gap between germline ends came to 12 bases. CDR3 in amino acids: CASSLGLGDPGANVLTF. CDR3 sequence (DNA): TGCGCCAGCAGCTTGGGGTTAGGGGACCCTGGGGCCAACGTCCTGACTTTC.